Listed below are T cell receptor beta chains from one sample, sequenced in a study of T cells in Graves' hyperthyroidism and ophthalmopathy. TCRdb recomputed calls from the multiplex PCR reads with MiXCR, one row per CDR3 protein. The table includes under 750,000 distinct CDR3 sequences, around a sixth detected once. Sequencing was carried out using blood. The receptors originated from a woman between 50 and 59 years old with Graves' hyperthyroidism that later progressed to Graves' ophthalmopathy. CDR3s include the opening cysteine and the closing phenylalanine or tryptophan. The D gene is left open where the match is weak. Clone size is stated in some rows and not others, as once, few, many or a class when expanded.

TRBJ2-5 many - TRBV20-1 TGCAGTGCTAGACAATACCTACAGGGCCAAGAGACCCAGTACTTC CSARQYLQGQETQYF
TRBJ1-2 few TRBD1 TRBV29-1 TGCAGCGTTGACGACAGGGCTGGCTACACCTTC CSVDDRAGYTF
TRBJ2-1 - TRBD2 TRBV10-3 TGTGCCATCAGTCCGGTACTAGCGGACTACAATGAGCAGTTCTTC CAISPVLADYNEQFF
TRBJ1-2 - - TRBV18 TGTGCCAGCTCGAGCGATAGGGCGGTTAAAGGCGGCTACACCTTC CASSSDRAVKGGYTF
TRBJ2-3 many - TRBV10-3 TGTGCCACCTGCCGGGACCTAGGCACAGATACGCAGTATTTT CATCRDLGTDTQYF
TRBJ1-1 few - TRBV5-6 TGTGCCAGCAGCTTGTCGCTAGAAGCTTTCTTT CASSLSLEAFF
TRBJ1-4 few TRBD1 TRBV5-1 TGCGCCAGCAGCTGGAAAACAGGGGGGGGTGAAAAACTGTTTTTT CASSWKTGGGEKLFF
TRBJ2-1 - - TRBV6-5 TGTGCCAGCAGTTACTCGACTAGACACACACACAATGAGCAGTTCTTC CASSYSTRHTHNEQFF
TRBJ2-2 many - TRBV29-1 TGCAGCGTTGAACCACAAGCGGACACCGGGGAGCTGTTTTTT CSVEPQADTGELFF
TRBJ2-5 few TRBD2 TRBV6-1 TGTGCCAGCCGTAGGACTAGCGGGGTTGTTGTGGAGACCCAGTACTTC CASRRTSGVVVETQYF
TRBJ2-2 - - TRBV9 TGTGCCAGCAGCGTAGATCTCCTTGCGGGGACTCCGCGGACCGGGGAGCTGTTTTTT CASSVDLLAGTPRTGELFF
TRBJ2-7 - TRBD1 TRBV10-3 TGTGCCATCAGGGGACAGAGCTACGAGCAGTACTTC CAIRGQSYEQYF
TRBJ1-1 many - TRBV6-1 TGTGCCAGCCAACCCCCTGGAACCACTGAAGCTTTCTTT CASQPPGTTEAFF
TRBJ1-1 - - TRBV14 TGTGCCAGCAGCCAAGATATCGGGCGGAAGAACACTGAAGCTTTCTTT CASSQDIGRKNTEAFF
TRBJ2-2 few TRBD1 TRBV7-9 TGTGCCAGCAGCCGCCTAGGGACAGTGAACACCGGGGAGCTGTTTTTT CASSRLGTVNTGELFF
TRBJ2-2 - - TRBV7-2 TGTGCCAGCACCCCAGCACTTGCGAACACCGGGGAGCTGTTTTTT CASTPALANTGELFF
TRBJ2-7 many TRBD1 TRBV6-1 TGTGCCAGCAGTTCCCCGGGACAGGGTTTGTACGAGCAGTACTTC CASSSPGQGLYEQYF
TRBJ1-5 many - TRBV12-3/TRBV12-4 TGTGCCAGCCCAGGGGCAGGGGAGTGCAATCAGCCCCAGCATTTT CASPGAGECNQPQHF
TRBJ2-3 once - TRBV30 TGTGCCTCGGGGGGGACAGCAGATACGCAGTATTTT CASGGTADTQYF
TRBJ1-4 - TRBD1 TRBV20-1 TGCAGTGCTAGACCGGACAGGGTTGAAAAACTGTTTTTT CSARPDRVEKLFF
TRBJ1-1 few - TRBV30 TGTGCCTGGAGCGCCGGGGTAGACACTGAAGCTTTCTTT CAWSAGVDTEAFF
TRBJ2-7 many - TRBV6-1 TGTGCCAGCAGTGAGGACGGAGGGTTTTACGAGCAGTACTTC CASSEDGGFYEQYF
TRBJ2-1 few - TRBV6-4 TGTGCCAGCAGCTTTGGAGGACGGGACAATGAGCAGTTCTTC CASSFGGRDNEQFF
TRBJ1-5 - - TRBV27 TGTGCCAGCAGTCCAGCCGTCACCTCCCCACGGCCCCAGCATTTT CASSPAVTSPRPQHF
TRBJ1-5 many - TRBV18 TGTGCCAGCTCACCACCGAATCAGGGAAATCAGCCCCAGCATTTT CASSPPNQGNQPQHF
TRBJ1-3 - - TRBV20-1 TGCAGTGCTGGAGGGACTGTTTCCTCTGGAAACACCATATATTTT CSAGGTVSSGNTIYF